This passage covers 11 T cell receptor beta chains from one sample sequenced in a study of T cell repertoires in cytomegalovirus infection. TCRdb reanalysed the reads using MiXCR and keeps one entry per CDR3 protein. The table shows approximately 180,000 distinct CDR3 sequences, with under 25% occurring only once. The sequenced sample consisted of PBMCs. These receptors all come from a human donor in good health (CMV status not recorded). Some clones in this sample may be carry-over from other donors' samples.

The sample holds a few counts of this clonotype. J is TRBJ1-2 and V is TRBV29-1; no clear D gene. The V gene's germline CDR1 is SQVTM and CDR2 ANQGSEA. This CDR3 contains 13 residues. Trimming removed 2 bases from V and 2 bases from J, with 9 bases in between. The CDR3 region is CSVEIAQNYGYTF. As DNA, the CDR3 is TGCAGCGTTGAAATAGCACAGAACTATGGCTACACCTTC.

This clonotype has just a few counts. CDR3 loop: CASSLVGNRPSYEQYF. CDR3 in DNA: TGTGCCAGCAGCTTAGTAGGAAACAGGCCATCCTACGAGCAGTACTTC. J is TRBJ2-7 and V is TRBV7-9, with D possibly being TRBD1 (5 bases). V gave up 1 base and J gave up 1 base, with 14 bases separating them. Germline V lookup: CDR1 SEHNR, CDR2 FQNEAQ (reference sequence). This CDR3 has 16 residues.

The table lists this clonotype with a few counts. The chain recombines TRBV6-2 or TRBV6-3 with TRBJ2-2; D not certain. The length of the CDR3 is 15 residues. Trimming pared 2 bases from V and 2 bases from J, leaving 9 bases between. CDR1 is MNHEY and CDR2 is SVGEGT in the germline V gene. The DNA of the CDR3 is TGTGCCAGCAGTTACGCCGGCGGAAACACCGGGGAGCTGTTTTTT. Encoded protein: CASSYAGGNTGELFF.

The sample holds many counts of this clonotype. The chain joins TRBV29-1 to TRBJ1-2, with 7 bases aligning to TRBD1. The CDR3 is 14 residues long. Germline CDR1 is SQVTM and CDR2 is ANQGSEA. Germline trimming cut 6 bases from V and 4 bases from J; bases unmatched to any gene: 11. CDR3 sequence (DNA): TGCAGCGTGGAACCAGGGGGAACGGGCTATGGCTACACCTTC. It yields the protein CSVEPGGTGYGYTF.

This clonotype was seen a few times. The chain recombines TRBV27 with TRBJ1-1, with D unclear. The CDR3 has 13 amino acids. V was trimmed by 5 bases and J by 1 base, leaving 8 bases between them. The germline CDR1 and CDR2 sequences are MNHEY and SMNVEV (reference sequence). The CDR3, as DNA: TGTGCCAGCAGTGATTATGGGAACACTGAAGCTTTCTTT. Translating gives CASSDYGNTEAFF.

This clonotype has at least ten counts. The chain combines TRBV7-6 with TRBJ2-7; weak D call: TRBD2 (5 bases). CDR1 is SGHVS, CDR2 FNYEAQ, per germline. The V end lost 1 base, the J end lost 3 bases, and 16 bases lay between the germline ends. The CDR3 sequence is 16 residues long. For the CDR3, the DNA is TGTGCCAGCAGCTTAGGAAGCGGCGCGAGCGGCTACGAGCAGTACTTC. Translated, it gives CASSLGSGASGYEQYF.

The genes are TRBV20-1 and TRBJ2-3; 9 positions agree with TRBD2. The CDR3 loop spans 16 amino acids. Trimming at V came to 5 bases and at J to 5 bases, leaving 14 bases not matched to a gene. Germline V gene data show CDR1 as DFQATT and CDR2 as SNEGSKA (reference sequence). CDR3 protein: CSAPVPLAGSGDTQYF. Here the CDR3 DNA reads TGCAGTGCTCCTGTCCCTCTAGCGGGGTCGGGAGATACGCAGTATTTT.

This clonotype came up a few times. This chain's CDR3 is CASRSVGGNEQFF. The CDR3 DNA reads as TGTGCCAGCAGGTCCGTGGGGGGGAATGAGCAGTTCTTC. This chain connects TRBV6-2 or TRBV6-3 to TRBJ2-1, with 7 bases matching TRBD2. Losses at the gene ends were 6 bases for V and 7 bases for J; bases not matched to a gene: 6. Germline CDR1 MNHEY, CDR2 SVGEGT. The CDR3 runs 13 residues.

The table lists this clonotype with a few counts. The chain combines TRBV6-8 with TRBJ2-2; weak D call: TRBD2 (6 bases). V lost 2 bases and J lost 7, with 17 bases in between. Germline CDR1 MNHGY, CDR2 SAAAGT. The CDR3 sequence is 16 residues long. CDR3 region: CASSYAVGRSLGELFF. CDR3 nucleotides: TGTGCCAGCAGTTACGCCGTGGGGAGGTCACTCGGGGAGCTGTTTTTT.

The sample holds a few counts of this clonotype. This chain uses TRBV2 with TRBJ1-1; TRBD1 is a possible D gene (6 bases). The germline gives CDR1 SNHLY, CDR2 FYNNEI. The CDR3 extends over 12 amino acids. Trimming shortened V by 5 bases and J by 4 bases, and 8 bases separated the two germline ends. The DNA of the CDR3 is TGTGCCAGCAGTACAGGGTTCACTGAAGCTTTCTTT. This gives the protein CASSTGFTEAFF.

As to this clonotype: A single base separates this from a much larger clone, so it may be a read error. The rearrangement links TRBV6-2 or TRBV6-3 to TRBJ2-1; 7 bases align to TRBD2. The germline V gene encodes CDR1 MNHEY and CDR2 SVGEGT. This CDR3 has 15 residues. The CDR3 spells CAGSFSAGYYNEQFF. The CDR3, as DNA: TGTGCCGGCAGTTTTTCAGCGGGATACTACAATGAGCAGTTCTTC.